These T cell receptor beta chains were read from a single sample in a study of shared clonotypes between healthy human individuals. Here immunoSEQ multiplex PCR was the method, and the copy in TCRdb shows in-frame clones only, minus some. In the table there are over a million clones, around 97% of which are singletons. What was sequenced was naive CD4+ T cells sorted from blood. Receptor source: a man in his thirties or forties in good health. CDR3s include the opening cysteine and the closing phenylalanine or tryptophan. A D gene is named only where the DNA matches it firmly. Clone size is shown for a subset of rows, as once, few, many or a class of expanded clone.

cdr3_nt cdr3_aa d_call j_call clone_size v_call
TGTGCCAGCATTTCGATCACAGGATCCTACGAGCAGTACTTC CASISITGSYEQYF - TRBJ2-7 - TRBV28
TGTGCCAGCAGCTTAGGTGGGGTGCGCAATCAGCCCCAGCATTTT CASSLGGVRNQPQHF - TRBJ1-5 - TRBV7-9
TGTGCCAGCAGTCCTAAAATGTCCGGTGGCACAGATACGCAGTATTTT CASSPKMSGGTDTQYF - TRBJ2-3 once TRBV27
TGTGCCAGCTCACCACTGTGGGGGGATGACCTTAACTATGGCTACACCTTC CASSPLWGDDLNYGYTF - TRBJ1-2 - TRBV18
TGCGCCAGCAGCTTGACGACAGACACTGAAGCTTTCTTT CASSLTTDTEAFF - TRBJ1-1 - TRBV5-1
TGCAGCGTTGCATCAGGGGATGAAAAACTGTTTTTT CSVASGDEKLFF - TRBJ1-4 - TRBV29-1
TGTGCCAGCAGCTTATTTCAGCGCAACTACGAGCAGTACTTC CASSLFQRNYEQYF - TRBJ2-7 - TRBV7-2
TGTGCCAGTAGTATTTCAGGCCGCACAGATACGCAGTATTTT CASSISGRTDTQYF - TRBJ2-3 - TRBV19
TGTGCCAGCCATGAGACAGGGAGTGCCTACGAGCAGTACTTC CASHETGSAYEQYF TRBD1 TRBJ2-7 - TRBV2
TGTGCCAGCTCACCACGTGGGACAGGGGCCTCTGGGGCCAACGTCCTGACTTTC CASSPRGTGASGANVLTF TRBD1 TRBJ2-6 once TRBV18
TGTGCCAGTAGTCTTAAACGTGGCTACACCTTC CASSLKRGYTF - TRBJ1-2 - TRBV19
TGTGCCAGCAGCGCCACGGAGCGGGAGCGTTTAAATGAGCAGTTCTTC CASSATERERLNEQFF TRBD2 TRBJ2-1 - TRBV9
TGTGCCAGCAGTTACACAAGGGTCGAAGGGACCCAGTACTTC CASSYTRVEGTQYF - TRBJ2-5 - TRBV6-6
TGTGCCAGCCCTCGGACAGGGACCTATGGCTACACCTTC CASPRTGTYGYTF - TRBJ1-2 - TRBV21-1
TGTGCCAGCTCAACTGCGGGACTTGAGAACACTGAAGCTTTCTTT CASSTAGLENTEAFF - TRBJ1-1 - TRBV18
TGCGCCAGCAGCTTGGGCCTAGCTAGGGATACGCAGTATTTT CASSLGLARDTQYF - TRBJ2-3 - TRBV5-1
TGCAGCGTGAGGACGGGAGTCTACGAGCAGTACTTC CSVRTGVYEQYF - TRBJ2-7 - TRBV29-1
TGTGCCAGCGGCCGACGCCTGGTGTCGCCCACTGAAGCTTTCTTT CASGRRLVSPTEAFF - TRBJ1-1 - TRBV6-5
TGCGCCAGCAGTAAGACCAGACAAGTGGAGCAGTTCTTC CASSKTRQVEQFF - TRBJ2-1 - TRBV10-1
TGTGCCAGCAGTTTAACAGCCTTTTCCGACAATGAGCAGTTCTTC CASSLTAFSDNEQFF - TRBJ2-1 - TRBV27
TGTGCCAGCAGACTAGGACTGAAGCTAGCCAAAAACATTCAGTACTTC CASRLGLKLAKNIQYF - TRBJ2-4 few TRBV14
TGTGCCAGCAGTTCCCCACTCCGACAGGGGCGCGAGCAGTACTTC CASSSPLRQGREQYF TRBD1 TRBJ2-7 once TRBV27
TGTGCCAGCTCACCCCCGGACAGATACAACACTGAAGCTTTCTTT CASSPPDRYNTEAFF - TRBJ1-1 - TRBV18
TGTGCCAGCAGCGGGGACAGGAGGGAGACCCAGTACTTC CASSGDRRETQYF TRBD1 TRBJ2-5 - TRBV2
TGTGCTAGCAGCTTACAGCTTCTAGCAGGGGAGCAGTACTTC CASSLQLLAGEQYF - TRBJ2-7 - TRBV7-7
TGTGCCAGCAGTTACTCGCGGGGATACCAGCCCCAGCATTTT CASSYSRGYQPQHF - TRBJ1-5 - TRBV6-5
TGTGCCAGCTCGAACTCGGACAGATCCGGGGAGCTGTTTTTT CASSNSDRSGELFF - TRBJ2-2 - TRBV27
TGTGCCAGTAGTATCAGGACCGTTGCTAGCACAGATACGCAGTATTTT CASSIRTVASTDTQYF - TRBJ2-3 - TRBV19
TGTGCCAGCAGCTCATACAGGGTAACGGTAGATGAGCAGTTCTTC CASSSYRVTVDEQFF - TRBJ2-1 - TRBV5-6
TGTGCCAGCAGTTCTGCTCCGCTGGGCAATCAGCCCCAGCATTTT CASSSAPLGNQPQHF - TRBJ1-5 - TRBV5-5
TGTGCCAGCAGCGGGGGAGGACAGAACACTGAAGCTTTCTTT CASSGGGQNTEAFF - TRBJ1-1 - TRBV5-5
TGTGCCAGCAGCACTCCCGGGCGGGACTACAATGAGCAGTTCTTC CASSTPGRDYNEQFF - TRBJ2-1 - TRBV7-6
TGTGCCAGCAGCGTCAGCGGGATCAGCACAGATACGCAGTATTTT CASSVSGISTDTQYF TRBD2 TRBJ2-3 - TRBV9
TGCGCCAGCAGGGAGACTAGCGGGAGTGACGAGCAGTACTTC CASRETSGSDEQYF TRBD2 TRBJ2-7 - TRBV5-1
TGTGCCAGCTCACCACCGAGTTCGGGACGGAGTGAAGCTTTCTTT CASSPPSSGRSEAFF - TRBJ1-1 - TRBV18
TGTGCCAGCACCACTACAGGGTATCTTTACGAGCAGTACTTC CASTTTGYLYEQYF - TRBJ2-7 - TRBV28
TGTGCCAGCAGCTTAGAGGGGGGACGGATACAAGAGACCCAGTACTTC CASSLEGGRIQETQYF - TRBJ2-5 - TRBV7-2
TGTGCCAGCGCTCAAACTAGCGTGCCCGTCAACGAGCAGTACTTC CASAQTSVPVNEQYF TRBD2 TRBJ2-7 - TRBV27
TGTGCCAGCAGCTCCAGTTGGGTTGGGGGTCAGCCCCAGCATTTT CASSSSWVGGQPQHF - TRBJ1-5 - TRBV7-2
TGTGCCAGCAGCTTGGGTCAGGGCTTGAAGAATGAGCAGTTCTTC CASSLGQGLKNEQFF - TRBJ2-1 - TRBV5-4
TGTGCCAGCTCACCTCAACTAGCGGGTAGAAAAGAGACCCAGTACTTC CASSPQLAGRKETQYF TRBD2 TRBJ2-5 - TRBV18
TGCGCCAGCAGCTCGGGACTAGCGGGAGCCCTATTCTACGAGCAGTACTTC CASSSGLAGALFYEQYF TRBD2 TRBJ2-7 - TRBV5-1
TGTGCCAGTAGTATTCGGGGACTAGCCCCTCAAGAGACCCAGTACTTC CASSIRGLAPQETQYF TRBD2 TRBJ2-5 - TRBV19
TGTGCCAGCAGCATTAGAAGCGGGAGGGACTCCTACAATGAGCAGTTCTTC CASSIRSGRDSYNEQFF TRBD2 TRBJ2-1 - TRBV7-9
TGTGCCAGCAGCTTAGTTGGGGATCAAGAGACCCAGTACTTC CASSLVGDQETQYF - TRBJ2-5 - TRBV7-9
TGTGCCAGCAGCTTAGGACAGGGTGGCGAGCAGTACTTC CASSLGQGGEQYF TRBD1 TRBJ2-7 - TRBV7-6
TGCAGCGCCAGCGGGAGGCCGTCTACAGAGCAGTACTTC CSASGRPSTEQYF TRBD2 TRBJ2-7 - TRBV29-1
TGTGCCAGTAGTATAAACAGGGCCGGGGCCAACGTCCTGACTTTC CASSINRAGANVLTF - TRBJ2-6 - TRBV19
TGTGCCAGCAGTCCAAGGACTGGAGGCTACAATGAGCAGTTCTTC CASSPRTGGYNEQFF - TRBJ2-1 - TRBV27
TGTGCCAGCAGTACAGGGGCCCAAAGCACAGATACGCAGTATTTT CASSTGAQSTDTQYF TRBD1 TRBJ2-3 - TRBV5-4
TGCAGCGTTGCTGTCGGACGCACAGATACGCAGTATTTT CSVAVGRTDTQYF - TRBJ2-3 - TRBV29-1
TGCGCCAGCAGCTCTCAGGGACAGGGCGGAGAGACCCAGTACTTC CASSSQGQGGETQYF TRBD1 TRBJ2-5 - TRBV5-1
TGTGCCAGCAGTGCCCATGGACAGGGGGCCGGGGAGCTGTTTTTT CASSAHGQGAGELFF TRBD1 TRBJ2-2 - TRBV2
TGTGCCAGCAGCTCAACACTAGCGGGAGGGTACGAGCAGTACTTC CASSSTLAGGYEQYF TRBD2 TRBJ2-7 - TRBV5-4
TGTGCCAGCAGCCTAGCGGGCCCAGATACGCAGTATTTT CASSLAGPDTQYF TRBD2 TRBJ2-3 - TRBV7-9